Each of the 25 T cell receptor beta chains below was sequenced from the same sample in a study of beta chain features in type 1 diabetes. General study results and limits: People with Type 1 diabetes carried modestly yet significantly shorter TCRB CDR3s in all four CD4+ subsets.

The authors reverse transcribed all of the isolated RNA, so sequencing captured expressed TCRB transcripts. The table came from immunoSEQ multiplex PCR; TCRdb's copy has only in-frame clones and leaves some out. The repertoire holds 640,000 or so clones, with roughly 12% as singletons. Which antigens these TCRs recognize remains unknown. Sequenced material: naive CD4+ T cells from blood. These receptors came from a man aged 18 to 30 with type 1 diabetes.

The genes are TRBV27 and TRBJ2-7, with D uncertain. V was shortened by 3 bases and J by 6 bases, with 15 bases between the two germline ends. This CDR3 has 14 amino acids. CDR1 and CDR2 from the germline V gene are MNHEY and SMNVEV (reference sequence). The CDR3 spells CASSFTRLTGEQYF. DNA of the CDR3: TGTGCCAGCAGTTTTACGAGACTCACTGGCGAGCAGTACTTC.

V usage is TRBV6-5 and J usage is TRBJ1-1; TRBD1 agrees at 8 bases. CDR3 length equals 15 residues. The junction had 3 bases not matched to a gene; V was cut back by 0 bases and J by 3 bases. Germline CDR1 and CDR2: MNHEY and SVGAGI. CDR3 in DNA: TGTGCCAGCAGTTACTCGATGACAGGGGACACTGAAGCTTTCTTT. Protein product: CASSYSMTGDTEAFF.

The chain employs TRBV10-3 and TRBJ1-1; D unresolved. CDR3 length equals 11 residues. In germline, CDR1 is ENHRY, CDR2 SYGVKD. V gave up 3 bases and J gave up 7 bases, with 6 bases separating them. The CDR3 DNA sequence: TGTGCCATCAGTGACGGGCGTGAAGCTTTCTTT. Its protein is CAISDGREAFF.

This chain uses TRBV15 with TRBJ2-7; 8 nucleotides align to TRBD1. There are 14 residues in the CDR3. J gave up 2 bases and V 3 bases, and 3 bases lay outside the gene matches. Germline V gene data show CDR1 as LNHNV and CDR2 as YYDKDF (reference sequence). The CDR3 here is CATSRDREAYEQYF. The CDR3 nucleotides are TGTGCCACCAGCAGGGACAGGGAAGCCTACGAGCAGTACTTC.

This clone was found a few times. The chain has TRBV4-1 and TRBJ1-6; 8 positions agree with TRBD1. CDR1 and CDR2 from the germline V gene are MGHRA and YSYEKL. CDR3 length: 16 residues. J gave up 7 bases and V 2 bases, and 7 bases lay outside the gene matches. CDR3 sequence reads: CASSQTGGRVNSPLHF. The CDR3 DNA reads as TGCGCCAGCAGCCAAACAGGGGGACGGGTAAATTCACCCCTCCACTTT.

There are a few counts of this clone. The genes are TRBV7-2 and TRBJ2-7; 11 bases agree with TRBD1. J lost 0 bases, V lost 5 bases, and 3 bases had no gene match. CDR3 size: 15 residues. Germline V gene data show CDR1 as SGHTA and CDR2 as FQGNSA. In nucleotides, the CDR3 is TGTGCCAGCAGCCAGGGGACAGGGGGCTCCTACGAGCAGTACTTC. Translated, it gives CASSQGTGGSYEQYF.

The rearrangement joins TRBV25-1 to TRBJ2-1, with D maybe TRBD1 (5 bases). Trimming removed 1 base at V and 3 bases at J, with 10 bases between. Germline loops: CDR1 MGHDK, CDR2 SYGVNS. The CDR3 length is 15 residues. The DNA of the CDR3 is TGTGCCAGCAGTGAATTACAGGACAACTACAATGAGCAGTTCTTC. Protein sequence: CASSELQDNYNEQFF.

This clone was counted between two and nine times. The CDR3, as DNA: TGTGCCAGTAGTTCTGCGACAGGGGGTATCTACGAGCAGTACTTC. This sequence encodes CASSSATGGIYEQYF. This chain joins TRBV19 and TRBJ2-7; 9 bases line up with TRBD1. The CDR3 is 15 residues long. Trimming removed 5 bases from V and 3 bases from J; junction bases left unmatched: 8. Germline values: CDR1 LNHDA, CDR2 SQIVND (reference sequence).

The rearrangement joins TRBV30 to TRBJ2-5; tentatively, D is TRBD1 or TRBD2 (5 bases each). V was shortened by 3 bases and J by 2 bases, with 16 bases between the two germline ends. Germline V lookup: CDR1 GTSNPN, CDR2 SVGIG (reference sequence). The CDR3 is 15 residues long. CDR3 sequence (DNA): TGTGCCTGGAGAAAACCCGGGACCGAACAAGAGACCCAGTACTTC. It translates to CAWRKPGTEQETQYF.

This clone was detected only a few times. The chain carries TRBV7-9 and TRBJ1-6, with TRBD1 as a possible D gene (5 bases). Germline lookup yields CDR1 SEHNR and CDR2 FQNEAQ (reference sequence). The CDR3 covers 16 residues. Trimming stripped 1 base from V and 4 bases from J, with 11 bases between. The CDR3 is CASSLEGGQYNSPLHF. As DNA, the CDR3 is TGTGCCAGCAGCTTAGAAGGCGGACAATATAATTCACCCCTCCACTTT. Full variable domain (outside the CDR3, taken from reference TRBV7-9 and TRBJ1-6): DTGVSQNPRHKITKRGQNVTFRCDPISEHNRLYWYRQTLGQGPEFLTYFQNEAQLEKSRLLSDRFSAERPKGSFSTLEIQRTEQGDSAMYLCASSLEGGQYNSPLHFGNGTRLTVT.

This clone was detected only a few times. V gene TRBV11-2 combines with J gene TRBJ2-1; 12 bases match TRBD2. Germline-derived CDR1 and CDR2 are SGHAT and FQNNGV. The CDR3 has 18 amino acids. Trimming at V came to 10 bases and at J to 2 bases, leaving 15 bases not matched to a gene. CDR3: CAILPRGLAGGPYNEQFF. The CDR3 region has the DNA TGTGCCATCCTCCCCCGGGGTCTAGCGGGGGGGCCCTACAATGAGCAGTTCTTC.

The chain uses TRBV14 and TRBJ2-3; perhaps TRBD2 as D (6 bases). The length of the CDR3 is 14 residues. CDR1 and CDR2 (germline): SGHDN, FVKESK. V was trimmed by 4 bases and J by 2 bases, leaving 10 bases between them. The CDR3 loop is CASSRGILTDTQYF. DNA of the CDR3: TGTGCCAGCAGCCGCGGGATCCTCACAGATACGCAGTATTTT.

As concerns this clone: Other DNA sequences in this specimen translate into the identical CDR3. The chain has TRBV6-5 and TRBJ2-3; D could derive from TRBD1 or TRBD2 (6 bases each). Germline lookup yields CDR1 MNHEY and CDR2 SVGAGI. The CDR3 runs 16 residues. Trimming took off 0 bases at V and 1 base at J, with 11 bases between the two ends. The CDR3 is CASSYSGGLGTDTQYF. The CDR3 DNA sequence: TGTGCCAGCAGTTACTCGGGGGGCCTGGGCACAGATACGCAGTATTTT.

In the case of this clone: At one of its ends the junction is not consistent with the germline gene, which may arise from a read error. This sequence joins TRBV30 and TRBJ2-1, with 8 bases matching TRBD2. Germline-derived CDR1 and CDR2 are GTSNPN and SVGIG (reference sequence). CDR3 length: 11 amino acids. CDR3 bases: TGCGGGGGGGCCATTTACAATGAGCAGTTCTTC. It specifies CGGAIYNEQFF.

This clone was counted only a few times. This chain joins TRBV18 and TRBJ2-3, with D perhaps matching TRBD1 (5 bases). Looked up from germline, CDR1 is KGHSH and CDR2 is LQKENI. There are 15 residues in the CDR3. The ends were cut back, 5 bases at V and 1 base at J, with 13 bases in the middle. The CDR3 region is CASSVDSVRTDTQYF. CDR3 nucleotide sequence: TGTGCCAGCTCAGTCGACAGCGTCCGCACAGATACGCAGTATTTT.

This clone was seen more than once but under ten times. V gene TRBV19 combines with J gene TRBJ1-2, with TRBD1 matching over 9 bases. The V gene end was trimmed by 8 bases and the J gene end by 8 bases; junction bases not matched to a gene: 6. This CDR3 is built from 12 residues. Per the germline V gene, CDR1 is LNHDA and CDR2 is SQIVND (reference sequence). CDR3 region: CASYRTGVGYTF. The CDR3 DNA follows: TGTGCCAGTTATAGGACAGGGGTCGGCTACACCTTC.

This sequence joins TRBV5-1 and TRBJ2-3; D not resolved. Germline V CDR1 and CDR2: SGHRS, YFSETQ. V gave up 4 bases and J gave up 2 bases, with 11 bases separating them. This CDR3 is built from 14 residues. This CDR3 is CASSPAPPTDTQYF. For the CDR3, the DNA is TGCGCCAGCAGCCCTGCCCCTCCCACAGATACGCAGTATTTT.

The chain combines TRBV19 with TRBJ1-4; tentatively, D is TRBD1 (6 bases). Trimming shortened V by 4 bases and J by 8 bases, and 17 bases separated the two germline ends. The CDR3 consists of 15 residues. Germline assignment: CDR1 LNHDA and CDR2 SQIVND (reference sequence). The chain's CDR3 is CASSTQNEGGEKLFF. The DNA for the CDR3 is TGTGCCAGTAGTACCCAAAACGAAGGGGGAGAAAAACTGTTTTTT. Full variable domain (outside the CDR3, taken from reference TRBV19 and TRBJ1-4): DGGITQSPKYLFRKEGQNVTLSCEQNLNHDAMYWYRQDPGQGLRLIYYSQIVNDFQKGDIAEGYSVSREKKESFPLTVTSAQKNPTAFYLCASSTQNEGGEKLFFGSGTQLSVL.

This clone was observed a few times. The chain employs TRBV18 and TRBJ2-3; the D is unclear. Germline V CDR1 and CDR2: KGHSH, LQKENI. Trimming shortened V by 3 bases and J by 4 bases, and 11 bases separated the two germline ends. CDR3 length equals 14 residues. The CDR3 here is CASSPLSRADTQYF. As DNA, the CDR3 is TGTGCCAGCTCACCCCTAAGTCGGGCAGATACGCAGTATTTT.

Only a few counts were recorded for this clone. The chain employs TRBV9 and TRBJ2-7, with D possibly matching TRBD1 (5 bases). The ends were cut back, 4 bases at V and 2 bases at J, with 13 bases in the middle. The CDR3 is made up of 14 amino acids. Germline V gene sequence: CDR1 SGDLS, CDR2 YYNGEE. In nucleotides, the CDR3 is TGTGCCAGCAGCTCTTGGCAGGACACCTACGAGCAGTACTTC. It encodes CASSSWQDTYEQYF.

J is TRBJ1-6 and V is TRBV2, with unresolved D. CDR3 length: 12 residues. V lost 6 bases and J lost 8, with 8 bases in between. Per germline, CDR1 SNHLY and CDR2 FYNNEI. This CDR3 reads CASSVGDSPLHF. The CDR3 DNA follows: TGTGCCAGCAGCGTGGGCGATTCACCCCTCCACTTT.

The chain links TRBV7-8 to TRBJ1-1; D is ambiguous. CDR3 size: 11 residues. Germline V lookup: CDR1 SGHVS, CDR2 FQNEAQ. Trimming stripped 6 bases from V and 10 bases from J, with 12 bases between. CDR3 residues: CASSLGWGAFF. CDR3 coding DNA: TGTGCCAGCAGTCTGGGTTGGGGAGCTTTCTTT. Supplemented by reference TRBV7-8 and TRBJ1-1, the full variable domain reads GAGVSQSPRYKVAKRGQDVALRCDPISGHVSLFWYQQALGQGPEFLTYFQNEAQLDKSGLPSDRFFAERPEGSVSTLKIQRTQQEDSAVYLCASSLGWGAFFGQGTRLTVV.

The chain couples TRBV7-2 to TRBJ2-7, with 7 bases matching TRBD1. V was pared by 5 bases and J by 0 bases, with 4 bases of the junction left unmatched. This CDR3 has 14 residues. The germline V gene has CDR1 SGHTA and CDR2 FQGNSA. CDR3: CASSRQGDSYEQYF. Written as DNA, the CDR3 is TGTGCCAGCAGCAGACAGGGTGACTCCTACGAGCAGTACTTC.

The chain has TRBV6-1 and TRBJ2-5, with 9 bases identical to TRBD1. V trimming: 5 bases; J trimming: 2 bases; junction bases outside the gene matches: 6. The germline gives CDR1 MNHNS, CDR2 SASEGT. The length of the CDR3 is 15 residues. DNA of the CDR3: TGTGCCAGCAGTTGGGGGACAGGGAGGCAAGAGACCCAGTACTTC. Its protein product is CASSWGTGRQETQYF.

The chain carries TRBV11-2 and TRBJ2-3, with TRBD2 as a possible D gene (7 bases). Germline V gives CDR1 SGHAT, CDR2 FQNNGV. V lost 5 bases, J lost 2 bases, and 14 bases lay in between. This CDR3 spans 15 amino acids. CDR3 in amino acids: CASSPGGLLTDTQYF. The CDR3 DNA reads as TGTGCCAGCAGCCCCGGGGGGCTCCTCACAGATACGCAGTATTTT.